These 7 T cell receptor beta chains were sequenced from one sample in a study of OX40 agonist ivuxolimab in advanced cancers. Clones were sequenced by immunoSEQ multiplex PCR, and TCRdb holds only the in-frame ones, with some missing. Of about 26,000 clones in the sample, roughly four fifths are singletons; the top ten hold roughly 12%. Sequencing was performed on CD4+ or CD8+ T cells sorted from blood, taken in a trial of the OX40 agonist ivuxolimab. Receptor source: an adult with an advanced solid tumor such as melanoma, head and neck, liver or kidney cancer.

The CDR3 reads CASTRGPIYNEQFF. The CDR3 DNA is TGTGCCAGCACGAGGGGGCCGATCTACAATGAGCAGTTCTTC. The V and J genes are TRBV27 and TRBJ2-1, with TRBD1 matching over 7 bases. Losses at the gene ends were 7 bases for V and 3 bases for J; bases not matched to a gene: 6. Germline values: CDR1 MNHEY, CDR2 SMNVEV (reference sequence). The CDR3 is made up of 14 amino acids.

In regard to this clone: One junction end disagrees with the germline gene, perhaps due to a read error. The chain uses TRBV13 and TRBJ2-7, with 9 positions matching TRBD1. CDR3 length equals 16 residues. Germline CDR1 is PRHDT and CDR2 is FYEKMQ (reference sequence). CDR3 in amino acids: CASSLGSRQGDHEQYF. CDR3 DNA: TGTGCCAGCAGCCTAGGATCCAGACAGGGGGACCACGAGCAGTACTTC.

The CDR3 reads CASSPGQGRNEQYF. The CDR3 DNA is TGTGCCAGTAGCCCGGGACAGGGAAGGAACGAGCAGTACTTC. The gene calls are TRBV19 and TRBJ2-7; 9 nucleotides align to TRBD1. This CDR3 has 14 residues. After removal of 6 bases from V and 5 bases from J, the junction contained 8 bases not matched to a gene. Germline CDR1 is LNHDA and CDR2 is SQIVND (reference sequence).

This chain links TRBV18 with TRBJ2-7, with D possibly being TRBD1 (6 bases). Germline V lookup: CDR1 KGHSH, CDR2 LQKENI. This CDR3 spans 17 amino acids. V lost 4 bases, J lost 0 bases, and 19 bases lay in between. The CDR3 DNA follows: TGTGCCAGCTCACAAGATTGGACAGCTTCTTACTCCTACGAGCAGTACTTC. Translation gives CASSQDWTASYSYEQYF.

The chain has TRBV9 and TRBJ2-7; a weak D match, TRBD2 (6 bases). The CDR3 sequence is 17 residues long. CDR1 and CDR2 (germline): SGDLS, YYNGEE. V lost 0 bases, J lost 0 bases, and 16 bases lay in between. The CDR3 loop is CASSVGPGREVSYEQYF. In nucleotides, the CDR3 is TGTGCCAGCAGCGTAGGACCCGGCAGGGAGGTCTCCTACGAGCAGTACTTC.

This clone was detected only once. The CDR3 DNA reads TGCGCCAGCAGCCAAGGGACAGGGAGGGCCGGGGAGCTGTTTTTT. Amino acid sequence: CASSQGTGRAGELFF. The chain combines TRBV4-1 with TRBJ2-2, with D possibly matching TRBD1 (8 bases). The V end was cut by 1 base, the J end by 6 bases, with 12 bases between. Germline CDR1 and CDR2: MGHRA and YSYEKL. There are 15 residues in the CDR3.

CDR3 bases: TGTGCCAGCAAAGCGGGGGGGGCAGACGAGCAGTACTTC. Translated, it gives CASKAGGADEQYF. The genes are TRBV7-9 and TRBJ2-7; 10 nucleotides line up with TRBD2. V lost 7 bases and J lost 5; bases outside the gene matches: 5. The germline V gene encodes CDR1 SEHNR and CDR2 FQNEAQ (reference sequence). This CDR3 has 13 residues.